These 20 T cell receptor beta chains share one sample of origin, sequenced in a study of Graves' ophthalmopathy and Graves' hyperthyroidism (dated by TCRdb to 2016 to 2019). Sequencing was performed on an Illumina HiSeq 2000. For repertoire sequencing, the TCR beta CDR3 regions were amplified from RNA transcripts. A first-round RT-PCR used HTBI primers with the Qiagen OneStep RT-PCR kit, followed by a second-round multiplex PCR, size selection and purification. The raw public reads went through TCRdb reprocessing: fastp at Q25, MiXCR clone calling, in-frame beta chains kept. CDR3 protein sequences are deduplicated, and each keeps its most common genes and DNA. The table for this sample lists some 520,000 distinct CDR3 sequences; about an eighth of them were counted only once. The top ten constitute over 7.5% of the sample. Sequencing used blood. Receptors were obtained from a woman aged 30 to 39 with Graves' ophthalmopathy. Donor details come from another sample of the same person, matched by shared clones.

This clonotype was counted only a few times. It may be a read error: a sequence one base away is much more abundant. The chain combines TRBV6-1 with TRBJ2-5, with D unresolved. The CDR3 length is 11 residues. The V and J ends lost 5 bases and 13 bases respectively, with 14 bases between them. In germline, CDR1 is MNHNS, CDR2 SASEGT. The CDR3 sequence is CASSTSWNRYF. CDR3 coding DNA: TGTGCCAGCAGTACCTCTTGGAACCGGTACTTC.

This clonotype was counted at least ten times. The V and J genes are TRBV20-1 and TRBJ1-2; D perhaps matches TRBD1 (6 bases). CDR1 is DFQATT, CDR2 SNEGSKA, per germline (reference sequence). The CDR3 is 12 residues long. Trimming shortened V by 5 bases and J by 6 bases, and 13 bases separated the two germline ends. The CDR3 DNA reads TGCAGTGCTCAGACAGAGGGGGATGGCTACACCTTC. It translates to CSAQTEGDGYTF.

This clonotype was seen many times. The V and J genes are TRBV6-1 and TRBJ1-1, with 7 positions matching TRBD1. The CDR3 is 15 amino acids. Trimming cost V 5 bases and J 4 bases; bases outside gene matches: 10. Germline V gene data show CDR1 as MNHNS and CDR2 as SASEGT. CDR3 amino acids: CASSPTGAEGTEAFF. The CDR3 DNA reads TGTGCCAGCAGTCCTACAGGGGCGGAGGGCACTGAAGCTTTCTTT.

This chain uses TRBV6-2 or TRBV6-3 with TRBJ2-4, with D tentatively TRBD1 or TRBD2 (6 bases each). This CDR3 is built from 17 residues. Germline V gene lookup returns CDR1 MNHEY and CDR2 SVGEGT. Trimming removed 6 bases from V and 0 bases from J, with 18 bases in between. CDR3 sequence reads: CASRPRGGSLAKNIQYF. In DNA form, the CDR3 reads TGTGCCAGCAGACCGCGAGGGGGGAGCCTAGCCAAAAACATTCAGTACTTC.

This clonotype turned up a few times. The genes are TRBV3-1 and TRBJ1-2; D not certain. V gave up 0 bases and J gave up 0 bases, with 11 bases separating them. The CDR3 consists of 16 residues. Per the germline V gene, CDR1 is LGHDT and CDR2 is YNNKEL (reference sequence). CDR3 region: CASSQDIGRPNYGYTF. The CDR3 DNA sequence: TGTGCCAGCAGCCAAGATATCGGACGTCCTAACTATGGCTACACCTTC. Based on the CDR3 plus reference TRBV3-1 and TRBJ1-2, the full variable domain is DTAVSQTPKYLVTQMGNDKSIKCEQNLGHDTMYWYKQDSKKFLKIMFSYNNKELIINETVPNRFSPKSPDKAHLNLHINSLELGDSAVYFCASSQDIGRPNYGYTFGSGTRLTVV.

The chain recombines TRBV11-2 with TRBJ2-2; 12 bases line up with TRBD2. Germline V CDR1 and CDR2: SGHAT, FQNNGV. The CDR3 totals 17 residues. J gave up 7 bases and V 5 bases, and 11 bases lay outside the gene matches. As DNA, the CDR3 is TGTGCCAGCAGCCCGCCACCCTGGACTAGCGGGAACGGGGAGCTGTTTTTT. Its protein product is CASSPPPWTSGNGELFF.

The rearrangement links TRBV11-2 to TRBJ1-5; 12 positions match TRBD1. From germline, CDR1 is SGHAT and CDR2 FQNNGV. V dropped 4 bases and J dropped 9; count of bases not matched to a gene: 7. The CDR3 length is 15 residues. This CDR3 is CASSSGTGGYRPQHF. The CDR3 coding sequence is TGTGCCAGCAGCTCGGGGACAGGGGGCTATCGGCCCCAGCATTTT.

This clonotype was counted many times. The CDR3 nucleotides are TGTGCCAGCAGCTCCGGGACGGAAGTTGGCTACACCTTC. The encoded protein is CASSSGTEVGYTF. The genes are TRBV13 and TRBJ1-2; D might be TRBD1 (5 bases). Germline V gene data show CDR1 as PRHDT and CDR2 as FYEKMQ (reference sequence). The CDR3 covers 13 residues. V was clipped by 4 bases and J by 7 bases, with 13 bases between them.

The sample holds a few counts of this clonotype. V gene TRBV20-1 combines with J gene TRBJ2-2; 9 bases fit TRBD2. The CDR3 contains 17 residues. From germline, CDR1 is DFQATT and CDR2 SNEGSKA (reference sequence). Germline trimming cut 5 bases from V and 8 bases from J; bases unmatched to any gene: 18. This CDR3 reads CSAFKPPGLARVGELFF. CDR3 coding DNA: TGCAGTGCTTTCAAGCCTCCGGGACTAGCAAGGGTGGGGGAGCTGTTTTTT.

Many counts were recorded for this clonotype. Mismatch with germline at one junction end may stem from a read error. The CDR3 here is CASSPYGENAEAFF. The CDR3 bases are TGTGCCAGCAGCCCCTATGGCGAGAACGCTGAAGCTTTCTTT. The chain uses TRBV12-3 or TRBV12-4 and TRBJ1-1; D not resolved. The CDR3 loop spans 14 amino acids.

This clonotype was picked up a small number of times. The chain uses TRBV4-1 and TRBJ2-7; weak D call: TRBD2 (6 bases). In germline, CDR1 is MGHRA, CDR2 YSYEKL. This CDR3 has 14 residues. V was trimmed by 3 bases and J by 2 bases, leaving 11 bases between them. CDR3 residues: CASSQSGFAYEQYF. The CDR3 bases are TGCGCCAGCAGCCAGAGCGGGTTCGCCTACGAGCAGTACTTC.

This clonotype was observed a few times. The chain uses TRBV10-2 and TRBJ2-1; 9 bases are a match to TRBD2. Germline CDR1 is WSHSY and CDR2 is SAAADI. V lost 10 bases, J lost 6 bases, and 7 bases stayed unmatched. The CDR3 has 13 amino acids. The CDR3 is CATTPGLANEQFF. Here the CDR3 DNA reads TGCGCCACCACCCCGGGACTAGCCAATGAGCAGTTCTTC.

A remark on this clonotype: A much larger clone lies one base from this, so it may be a read error. J is TRBJ1-1 and V is TRBV15; TRBD1 might be the D (6 bases). Germline assignment: CDR1 LNHNV and CDR2 YYDKDF (reference sequence). CDR3 length equals 14 residues. The CDR3, as DNA: TGTGTCACCAGCAGAGATGGGAACAGGGATGAAGCTTTCTTT. This translates into CVTSRDGNRDEAFF.

The chain couples TRBV6-2 or TRBV6-3 to TRBJ1-2; D is ambiguous. Germline V gene data show CDR1 as MNHEY and CDR2 as SVGEGT. The CDR3 runs to 13 residues. The V end lost 4 bases, the J end lost 4 bases, and 10 bases lay between the germline ends. The CDR3 bases are TGTGCCAGCAGTTCTTTACTGACCTATGGCTACACCTTC. This encodes CASSSLLTYGYTF.

This clonotype was picked up many times. The chain carries TRBV7-2 and TRBJ1-1, with D perhaps TRBD1 (6 bases). Trimming stripped 6 bases from V and 4 bases from J, with 15 bases between. The V gene's germline CDR1 is SGHTA and CDR2 FQGNSA. This CDR3 spans 14 amino acids. This CDR3 is CASRSGGQSTEAFF. Here the CDR3 DNA reads TGTGCCAGCAGATCAGGAGGACAGTCCACTGAAGCTTTCTTT.

This clonotype was seen at least ten times. The V and J genes are TRBV24-1 and TRBJ2-7; D is unresolved. This CDR3 region has 14 residues. V was pared by 3 bases and J by 4 bases, with 12 bases between. The V gene's germline CDR1 is KGHDR and CDR2 SFDVKD. The CDR3 DNA follows: TGTGCCACCAGTGATCCGATCGCGCCTTACGAGCAGTACTTC. Amino acid sequence: CATSDPIAPYEQYF.

This clonotype was detected many times. The chain has TRBV6-1 and TRBJ1-2; tentative D call: TRBD1 (6 bases). Germline-derived CDR1 and CDR2 are MNHNS and SASEGT. V gave up 6 bases and J gave up 4 bases, with 12 bases separating them. CDR3 size: 13 residues. The CDR3 nucleotides read TGTGCCAGCAGATCACAGGGACGCTATGGCTACACCTTC. It translates to CASRSQGRYGYTF.

The CDR3 spells CASSPGPANTEAFF. In DNA form, the CDR3 reads TGTGCCAGCAGTCCCGGGCCCGCGAACACTGAAGCTTTCTTT. The chain uses TRBV12-3 or TRBV12-4 and TRBJ1-1; no clear D. The CDR3 totals 14 residues. V lost 5 bases to trimming and J lost 1 base, with 11 bases between them.

The chain joins TRBV30 to TRBJ1-2; D remains unclear. From germline, CDR1 is GTSNPN and CDR2 SVGIG (reference sequence). CDR3 length: 14 amino acids. Between the trimmed V and J ends, which lost 2 bases and 8 bases, there was a span of 18 bases. CDR3 sequence (DNA): TGTGCCTGGAGTCTACGTTTTGGTGACTGGGGCTACACCTTC. Its translation is CAWSLRFGDWGYTF.

The chain couples TRBV4-1 to TRBJ1-5; TRBD1 matches at 8 bases. Trimming at V came to 4 bases and at J to 4 bases, leaving 18 bases not matched to a gene. Germline CDR1 and CDR2: MGHRA and YSYEKL. The CDR3 is 19 residues long. The CDR3 region has the DNA TGCGCCAGCAGCCCCCATTACTTGGACAGGGTTAAGGGGAATCAGCCCCAGCATTTT. Protein product: CASSPHYLDRVKGNQPQHF.